A selection of T cell receptor beta chains follows, all from one sample in a study of identical twins. TCRdb used MiXCR to reprocess the 5' RACE reads, holding one entry per CDR3 protein. The sample has about 240,000 distinct CDR3 sequences; 12% are singletons. The same specimen was also included in a second study, on yellow fever vaccine responses in identical twins.

Material: memory (CD45RO+) T cells sorted from blood. These receptors were collected from a woman younger than 35 in good health. CDR3s include the opening cysteine and the closing phenylalanine or tryptophan. D genes are given only for firm matches. Expanded clones get a size class; other rows say once, few or many, or leave the size out.

clone_size	v_call	d_call	j_call	cdr3_nt	cdr3_aa
many	TRBV11-2	TRBD1	TRBJ2-7	TGTGCCAGCAGCTTGAACCGGGACAGGGACGAGCAGTACTTC	CASSLNRDRDEQYF
few	TRBV11-2	TRBD1	TRBJ1-6	TGTGCCAGCAGGCCCGGGGGACAGCATAATTCACCCCTCCACTTT	CASRPGGQHNSPLHF
few	TRBV12-3/TRBV12-4	TRBD2	TRBJ2-3	TGTGCCAGCACCCTCGGACTAGCGTCAGGGGATACGCAGTATTTT	CASTLGLASGDTQYF
NA	TRBV11-2	NA	TRBJ1-1	TGTGCCAGCAGCTTAGAGGTAGTACCCACTGAAGCTTTCTTT	CASSLEVVPTEAFF
many	TRBV12-3/TRBV12-4	TRBD2	TRBJ2-2	TGTGCCAGCAGTTTCAGCCCGGGAGGGACCGACACCGGGGAGCTGTTTTTT	CASSFSPGGTDTGELFF
few	TRBV20-1	NA	TRBJ2-7	TGCAGTGCTAGCGGGAGCAGGGTTACCGAGCAGTACTTC	CSASGSRVTEQYF
NA	TRBV2	NA	TRBJ2-2	TGTGCCAGCAGTTTGTTTCCGCCCCGGGCCGGGGAGCTGTTTTTT	CASSLFPPRAGELFF
few	TRBV6-4	NA	TRBJ2-1	TGTGCCAGCAGTGAGGGGGGGACAGGATACAATGAGCAGTTCTTC	CASSEGGTGYNEQFF
NA	TRBV20-1	NA	TRBJ1-2	TGCAGTGCTCCGGACATTAACTATGGCTACACCTTC	CSAPDINYGYTF
NA	TRBV3-1	TRBD1	TRBJ1-3	TGTGCCAGCAGCCAAGGACAGGGAAGGGATTATTTT	CASSQGQGRDYF
NA	TRBV10-3	NA	TRBJ1-2	TGTGCCATCAGACAGGGAACGGGCTATGGCTACACCTTC	CAIRQGTGYGYTF
NA	TRBV25-1	NA	TRBJ1-1	TGTGCCAGCACCCCCTCGGCCGGACTGAACACTGAAGCTTTCTTT	CASTPSAGLNTEAFF
few	TRBV10-1	NA	TRBJ2-2	TGCGCCAGTACGGGGGACACCGGGGAGCTGTTTTTT	CASTGDTGELFF
many	TRBV29-1	NA	TRBJ2-5	TGCAGCGTTGAAGATGAGGGACAAGAGACCCAGTACTTC	CSVEDEGQETQYF
many	TRBV4-2	NA	TRBJ1-1	TGTGCCAGCAGCCAAGAAAGCGTGAGGGAGAACACTGAAGCTTTCTTT	CASSQESVRENTEAFF
NA	TRBV2	TRBD2	TRBJ2-7	TGTGCCACCTTCGGTGGGACTAGCGGGAATTATGAGCAGTACTTC	CATFGGTSGNYEQYF
NA	TRBV5-1	TRBD1	TRBJ1-6	TGCGCCAGCAGTTTGGCCGGGACAGGGAGCTCACCCCTCCACTTT	CASSLAGTGSSPLHF
few	TRBV20-1	NA	TRBJ2-7	TGCAGTGCTAGCAACTCGGACTGGTACGAGCAGTACTTC	CSASNSDWYEQYF
few	TRBV24-1	NA	TRBJ2-7	TGTGCCACAGGGGCCCGGTTTCCCTCCTACGAGCAGTACTTC	CATGARFPSYEQYF
NA	TRBV7-8	TRBD2	TRBJ2-3	TGTGCCAGCAGCTATTACAGCGGGGGGCCGGATACGCAGTATTTT	CASSYYSGGPDTQYF
NA	TRBV10-3	TRBD1	TRBJ2-2	TGTGCCATCAGGCTGCCGGGACAGGGCAGGACCGGGGAGCTGTTTTTT	CAIRLPGQGRTGELFF
many	TRBV5-1	NA	TRBJ2-7	TGCGCCAGCAGCCGAGGACGGCTATACGAGCAGTACTTC	CASSRGRLYEQYF
NA	TRBV30	NA	TRBJ1-4	TGTGCCTGGAGGAACCGGGTAGGGGAAAAACTGTTTTTT	CAWRNRVGEKLFF
NA	TRBV7-9	NA	TRBJ2-3	TGTGCCAGCAGCTCCCCGAGAGCGCGGAGTAGCACAGATACGCAGTATTTT	CASSSPRARSSTDTQYF
NA	TRBV24-1	NA	TRBJ2-7	TGTGCCACCAGTGATGCGACAGTATGGGACGAGCAGTACTTC	CATSDATVWDEQYF
few	TRBV15	NA	TRBJ2-3	TGTGCCACCAGCAGTATCCTGTTTCAAGGCACAGATACGCAGTATTTT	CATSSILFQGTDTQYF
NA	TRBV7-9	NA	TRBJ1-5	TGTGCCAGCAGCTGGGGGGATCAGCCCCAGCATTTT	CASSWGDQPQHF
many	TRBV20-1	NA	TRBJ2-1	TGCAGTGCAAAACTACCCAGGGGGGGGGGCAATGAGCAGTTCTTC	CSAKLPRGGGNEQFF
NA	TRBV6-2/TRBV6-3	NA	TRBJ2-7	TGTGCCAGCAGGTTCCCGGGGGTCCACGAGCAGTACTTC	CASRFPGVHEQYF
NA	TRBV2	TRBD2	TRBJ2-5	TGTGCCAGTTTTAGCGGGAGGTGGCAAGAGACCCAGTACTTC	CASFSGRWQETQYF
many	TRBV10-3	TRBD2	TRBJ2-1	TGTGCCATCACCGGGACTAGCGGGAGCAATGAGCAGTTCTTC	CAITGTSGSNEQFF
many	TRBV28	TRBD1	TRBJ2-2	TGTGCCAGCACCCCGGACAGGGCGACCGGGGAGCTGTTTTTT	CASTPDRATGELFF
NA	TRBV20-1	TRBD1	TRBJ2-7	TGCAGTGCTCGGATGAAGGACAGGTTCTACGAGCAGTACTTC	CSARMKDRFYEQYF